A selection of T cell receptor beta chains follows, all from one sample in a study of blood T cell repertoires in COVID-19. Profiling relied on immunoSEQ multiplex PCR, and the TCRdb table lists in-frame clones only, not all of them. The data contain fewer than 250,000 clones, roughly 84% of them seen just once; the ten biggest clones take up around 21%. The specimen sequenced was peripheral blood. Source of these receptors: a human donor in a cohort sampled during active COVID-19. Each CDR3 is given with its conserved first and last residue. D genes are given only for firm matches. Clone sizes are given selectively: once, few, many, or a class where the clone is expanded.

d_gene	j_gene	v_gene	abundance	CDR3nt	CDR3aa
.	TRBJ2-1	TRBV13	.	TGTGCCAGCAGCTTAAGCAGAGGCGATGAGCAGTTCTTC	CASSLSRGDEQFF
TRBD1	TRBJ2-5	TRBV28	.	TGTGCCAGCAGTTTTCCAGGGGGCTATGAGACCCAGTACTTC	CASSFPGGYETQYF
TRBD1	TRBJ2-5	TRBV5-1	.	TGCGCCAGCAGCTTGAGTCCCCGGGACAGCCAAGAGACCCAGTACTTC	CASSLSPRDSQETQYF
.	TRBJ1-5	TRBV18	.	TGTGCCAGCTCGCGGGACGGTATGGGCAATCAGCCCCAGCATTTT	CASSRDGMGNQPQHF
.	TRBJ2-5	TRBV4-2	.	TGTGCCAGCAGCCAAGGACGTCTTAGCTCTACGGAGACCCAGTACTTC	CASSQGRLSSTETQYF
.	TRBJ1-1	TRBV28	.	TGTGCCAGCAGTTTTCTGCAGTACACTGAAGCTTTCTTT	CASSFLQYTEAFF
.	TRBJ2-1	TRBV15	.	TGTGCCACCAGCAGATCCGGCAATGAGCAGTTCTTC	CATSRSGNEQFF
TRBD1	TRBJ1-2	TRBV10-1	.	TGCGCCAGCAGTGAGGGAAGGGACAGGGGGTTGTTATGCTATGGCTACACCTTC	CASSEGRDRGLLCYGYTF
.	TRBJ2-3	TRBV3-1/TRBV3-2	.	TGTGCCAGCAGCTCAATTTCCACCGGGGCGGGGCGCAAGACCCGCACAGATACGCAGTATTTT	CASSSISTGAGRKTRTDTQYF
TRBD2	TRBJ2-1	TRBV18	.	TGTGCCAGCTCACGACAGGCTAGCGGGAGTAATGAGCAGTTCTTC	CASSRQASGSNEQFF
TRBD1	TRBJ1-1	TRBV4-2	.	TGTGCCAGCAGCCAAGATCGAAGTTTTGGAGTAGGGGGCTTTATGAACACTGAAGCTTTCTTT	CASSQDRSFGVGGFMNTEAFF
.	TRBJ2-5	TRBV11-2	once	TGTGCCAGCAGCTTGGGTGGAGCAAGGCAAGAGACCCAGTACTTC	CASSLGGARQETQYF
TRBD1	TRBJ1-4	TRBV30	.	TGTGCCGGGGGCGACAGGGGAGGGAGTGAAAAACTGTTTTTT	CAGGDRGGSEKLFF
TRBD1	TRBJ1-4	TRBV27	.	TGTGCCAGCAGAGCAGGGGGCGATGAAAAACTGTTTTTT	CASRAGGDEKLFF